The text below deals with one TCR beta chain. This clone is regarded as medium-sized (0.01 to 0.1%). Its antigen remains undetermined. Base qualities are not provided; no much larger clone lies one nucleotide away. This sample is part of a study of blood T cell repertoires in COVID-19 (dated by TCRdb to about 2020). In the study overall: Samples covering the acute and convalescent phases of COVID-19 were provided by collaborators in the United States, Italy and Spain. Samples were obtained from the ongoing ImmuneRACE study (first 160 participants) and from 1,254 subjects provided by 6 global collaborators. The repertoires were released in a freely available public database intended as a resource for research on the immune response to SARS-CoV-2. Nearly every sample came with metadata listing a de-identified subject ID, COVID-19 status, age in years and sex. The dataset comprised deeply sampled blood TCRbeta repertoires from subjects exposed to, actively infected with, or recovered from COVID-19. Where HLA class I and class II types were available, the types were taken from metadata supplied by the sample provider, not from assay-based typing. The prospective study material was composed of cDNA or gDNA derived from T cells, B-cell-depleted T cells, or PBMCs. On the study overall, not on this receptor specifically: How much clinical and demographic metadata was included differed by source and by participant, and the metadata was provided uncurated.

The immunoSEQ Assay, a bias-controlled multiplex PCR, was used to amplify TCRbeta CDR3 regions from genomic DNA. In the authors' own workflow: Nucleated cell counts per sample were estimated from amplification of reference gene primers within the assay. Sequence reads were collapsed and filtered to measure the absolute abundance of every unique TCRbeta CDR3 rearrangement. For each sample, productive Simpson clonality was calculated by taking the square root of Simpson's diversity index across productive rearrangements. TCRdb's version of the immuneACCESS table is confined to in-frame rearrangements and falls short of the full clone set. An unresolved V gene accounts for under half of the shortfall where checked; the remainder is of unknown origin. Clone size and the V and J calls come from that table; the DNA yielded D and trimming. The sample table contains 250,000 or so clones; only one count was recorded for 87% of them. 10% to 11% of the sample is taken by the ten largest.

Participants in the prospective study were enrolled through a virtual design, were aged roughly 18 to 100 years, and lived in fewer than 30 United States geographic areas. In the prospective study, cohorts were assigned on the basis of participant-reported clinical history obtained from a screening survey and a study questionnaire. Recovered participants in ImmuneRACE Cohort 3 were defined by two consecutive negative NP/OP PCR tests, clearance by a healthcare professional, or resolution of symptoms. Mobile phlebotomists in the prospective study collected whole blood, serum and a nasopharyngeal or oropharyngeal swab from every participant. Over an approximately 2-month period, participants in the prospective study had the option of providing additional blood draws and questionnaires. Before DNA extraction, prospective study blood samples were shipped either frozen or at room temperature. The sample was PBMCs or T cells enriched from blood (not recorded which). The origin of this receptor is a man younger than 40 who had recovered from COVID-19.

The nucleotide sequence is TGTGCCAGCAGAAAACAGGGGGCTATGAACACTGAAGCTTTCTTT. Translated, it reads CASRKQGAMNTEAFF. The rearranged chain carries TRBV13 and TRBJ1-1; the central 9 bases match TRBD1. For CDR1 and CDR2, the germline V gene (reference sequence) lists PRHDT and FYEKMQ. The CDR3 sequence holds 15 residues, the cysteine and phenylalanine included. Of all the DNA, just the CDR3 is kept, 45 bases in frame from base 1. Germline trimming: 6 bases from V, 0 bases from J; junction bases outside gene matches: 5. Full variable domain (CDR3 extended with the reference TRBV13 and TRBJ1-1 proteins): AAGVIQSPRHLIKEKRETATLKCYPIPRHDTVYWYQQGPGQDPQFLISFYEKMQSDKGSIPDRFSAQQFSDYHSELNMSSLELGDSALYFCASRKQGAMNTEAFFGQGTRLTVV.